The present entry profiles one TCR beta chain with its context. Its specific antigen is unknown. No quality values exist for individual bases; no much larger clone is one base distant. The CDR3 regions of human TCRbeta chains were analyzed by immunosequencing. Processing in the source paper ran as follows. Repertoire TCRs were matched against a reference library of SARS-CoV-2-specific TCRs generated with the MIRA antigen-specificity platform. Breadth was defined as the fraction of unique TCRs that were SARS-CoV-2-associated, and depth was defined as the fraction of total T cells that were SARS-CoV-2-associated. Using the MIRA data, each spike-specific TCR was assigned both to the spike region to which the TCR was reactive and to a CD4 or CD8 class. Log10-transformed breadth and depth values were compared by one-way ANOVA with Sidak's multiple comparisons tests. The table comes from immuneACCESS by way of TCRdb, which keeps in-frame sequences with V and J called. Part of the clones is missing from these tables; in studies checked, under half for an unresolved V gene and the rest for unknown reasons. Clone size and V and J calls were adopted from that table, with D and trimming inferred from the DNA. The sample table contains about 100,000 clones; only one count was recorded for roughly nine tenths of them. The ten largest clones represent over 3% of the sample.

The data originate from a study of T cell responses to AZD1222 COVID-19 vaccine (dated by TCRdb to about 2021). About the study as a whole: A total of 230 to 250 trial participants underwent TCR sequencing, of whom around 210 had received two doses of AZD1222 and roughly 26 had received two doses of the MenACWY control vaccine. Enrollment into the trials was organized by age into subgroups of 18-55, 56-69 and 70-plus years, and those subgroups contained about 160, 30 and 59 TCR-sequenced participants, respectively.

V is pruned by 8 bases and J by 0 bases, leaving 5 bases of the junction without a gene match. The germline V gene yields MDHEN for CDR1 and SYDVKM for CDR2. The CDR3 contains 14 residues, cysteine and phenylalanine counted. Here the CDR3 DNA is all that survives: 42 bases in frame from base 1. The study at large found these results: No day 14 peak-response samples were available, so repertoires were characterized only after the peak T cell response. The vaccine-associated CD4 TCRs covered the entire spike protein, and the dominant responses fell in regions 160-218 and 743-854. Reportedly, almost half of the unique spike-specific TCRs recognized epitopes lying outside the regions that are mutated in the B.1.351 and B.1.1.7 variants. Only 5 to 7 AZD1222 recipients were SARS-CoV-2 seropositive at baseline, limiting conclusions about previously exposed vaccinees. Spike-specific TCR breadth and depth rose significantly after two AZD1222 doses compared with day 0 and with MenACWY recipients. Participants were mostly white British, with more females than males. The authors suggested clonal diversity may have been underestimated. The 56-69-year group was small, and its depth increase did not reach significance, likely because of low power.

The time point tag for this specimen amounts to: baseline before first vaccination. The treatment or condition label of this sample denotes: meningococcal conjugate vaccine given as trial control. The vaccinee samples were drawn from two UK trials, COV001 and COV002, one of which was a single-blind randomized controlled phase 2/3 trial testing AZD1222 (ChAdOx1 nCoV-19) in healthy adults. For TCRbeta chain sequencing, PBMC samples were collected from trial participants at day 0 and at day 28 after the second dose. The clonotype originates from an adult in good health. This chain joins TRBV28 to TRBJ2-3, with 7 bases in between that match TRBD2. The sequences come from peripheral blood, collected on day 0 of MenACWY control vaccination. The nucleotide sequence reads as follows: TGTGCCAGCCGTACGGGGGGAAGCACAGATACGCAGTATTTT. Its translation reads: CASRTGGSTDTQYF.